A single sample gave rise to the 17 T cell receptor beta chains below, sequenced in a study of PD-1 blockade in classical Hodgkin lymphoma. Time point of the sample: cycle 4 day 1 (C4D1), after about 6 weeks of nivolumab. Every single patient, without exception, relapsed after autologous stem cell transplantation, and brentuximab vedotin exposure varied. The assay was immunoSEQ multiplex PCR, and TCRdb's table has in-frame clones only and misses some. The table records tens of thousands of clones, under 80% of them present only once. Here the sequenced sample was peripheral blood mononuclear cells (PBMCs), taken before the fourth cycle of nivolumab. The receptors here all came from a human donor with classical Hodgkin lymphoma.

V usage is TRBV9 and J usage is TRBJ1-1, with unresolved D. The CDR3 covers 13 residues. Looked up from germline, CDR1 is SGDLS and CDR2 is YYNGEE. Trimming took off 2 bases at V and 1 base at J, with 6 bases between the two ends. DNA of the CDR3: TGTGCCAGCAGCGTCGTTCCGAACACTGAAGCTTTCTTT. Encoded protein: CASSVVPNTEAFF.

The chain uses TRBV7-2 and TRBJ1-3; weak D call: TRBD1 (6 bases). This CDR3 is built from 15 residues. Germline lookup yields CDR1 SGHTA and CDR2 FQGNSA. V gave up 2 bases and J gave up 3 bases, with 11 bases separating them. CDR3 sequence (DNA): TGTGCCAGCAGCTTAATCCCAGGGGTTGGAAACACCATATATTTT. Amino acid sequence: CASSLIPGVGNTIYF.

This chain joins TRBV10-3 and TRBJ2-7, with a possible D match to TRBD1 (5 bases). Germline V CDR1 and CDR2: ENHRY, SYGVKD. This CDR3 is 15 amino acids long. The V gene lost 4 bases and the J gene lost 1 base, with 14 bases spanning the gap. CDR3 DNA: TGTGCCATCAGTGGTAGGGGCCTTGGGTCCTACGAGCAGTACTTC. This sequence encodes CAISGRGLGSYEQYF.

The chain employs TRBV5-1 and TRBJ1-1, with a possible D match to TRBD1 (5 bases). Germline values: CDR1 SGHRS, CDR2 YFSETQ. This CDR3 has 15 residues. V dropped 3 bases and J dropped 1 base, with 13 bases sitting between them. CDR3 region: CASSSQGSRNTEAFF. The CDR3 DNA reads TGCGCCAGCAGCTCCCAGGGTAGTCGGAACACTGAAGCTTTCTTT.

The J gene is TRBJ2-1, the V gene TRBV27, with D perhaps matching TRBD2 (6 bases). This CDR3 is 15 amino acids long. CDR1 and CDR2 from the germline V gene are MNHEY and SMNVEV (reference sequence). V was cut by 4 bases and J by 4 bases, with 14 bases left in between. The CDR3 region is CASSSLAVPYNEQFF. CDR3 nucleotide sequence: TGTGCCAGCAGTTCGTTAGCGGTCCCTTACAATGAGCAGTTCTTC.

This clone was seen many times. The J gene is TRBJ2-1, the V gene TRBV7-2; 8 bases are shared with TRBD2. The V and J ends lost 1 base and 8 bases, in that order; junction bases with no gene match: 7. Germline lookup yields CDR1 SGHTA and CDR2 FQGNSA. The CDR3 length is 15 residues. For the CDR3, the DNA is TGTGCCAGCAGCTTAGAGGGGGGACTAGGCCATGAGCAGTTCTTC. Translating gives CASSLEGGLGHEQFF.

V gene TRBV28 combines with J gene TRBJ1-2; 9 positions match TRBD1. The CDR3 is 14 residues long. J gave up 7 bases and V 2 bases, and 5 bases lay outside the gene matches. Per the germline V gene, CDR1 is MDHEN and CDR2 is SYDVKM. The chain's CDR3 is CASSLGTGGGGYTF. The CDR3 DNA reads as TGTGCCAGCAGTTTAGGAACAGGGGGCGGTGGCTACACCTTC.

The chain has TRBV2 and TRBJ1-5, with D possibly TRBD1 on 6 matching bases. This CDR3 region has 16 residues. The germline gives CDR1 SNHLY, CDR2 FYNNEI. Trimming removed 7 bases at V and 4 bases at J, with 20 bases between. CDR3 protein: CASKAQGRLVNQPQHF. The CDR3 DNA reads TGTGCCAGCAAAGCCCAGGGGCGTCTTGTGAATCAGCCCCAGCATTTT. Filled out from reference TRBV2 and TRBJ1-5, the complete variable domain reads EPEVTQTPSHQVTQMGQEVILRCVPISNHLYFYWYRQILGQKVEFLVSFYNNEISEKSEIFDDQFSVERPDGSNFTLKIRSTKLEDSAMYFCASKAQGRLVNQPQHFGDGTRLSIL.

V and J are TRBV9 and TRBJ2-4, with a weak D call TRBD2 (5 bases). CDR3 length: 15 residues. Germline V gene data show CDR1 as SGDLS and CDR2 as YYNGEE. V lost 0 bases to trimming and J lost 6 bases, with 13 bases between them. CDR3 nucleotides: TGTGCCAGCAGCGTAGGATGGGAGATCGGAAACATTCAGTACTTC. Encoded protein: CASSVGWEIGNIQYF.

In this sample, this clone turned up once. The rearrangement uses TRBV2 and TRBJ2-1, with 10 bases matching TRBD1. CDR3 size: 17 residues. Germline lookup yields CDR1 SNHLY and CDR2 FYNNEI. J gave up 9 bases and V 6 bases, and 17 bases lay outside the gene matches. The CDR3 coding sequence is TGTGCCAGCAGCTTACTCACGGACAGGGGGGGCACGATTGAGCAGTTCTTC. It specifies CASSLLTDRGGTIEQFF.

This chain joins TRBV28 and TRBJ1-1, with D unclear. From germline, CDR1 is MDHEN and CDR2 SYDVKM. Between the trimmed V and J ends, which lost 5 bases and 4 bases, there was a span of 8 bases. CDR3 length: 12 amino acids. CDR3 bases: TGTGCCAGCAGTCAATTTCCCACTGAAGCTTTCTTT. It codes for CASSQFPTEAFF.

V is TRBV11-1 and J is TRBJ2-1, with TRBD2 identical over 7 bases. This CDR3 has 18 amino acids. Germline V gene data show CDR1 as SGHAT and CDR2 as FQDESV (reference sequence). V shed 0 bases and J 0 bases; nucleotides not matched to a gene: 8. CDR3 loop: CASSLAGPSGSSYNEQFF. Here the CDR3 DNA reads TGTGCCAGCAGCTTAGCTGGGCCTAGCGGTAGCTCCTACAATGAGCAGTTCTTC. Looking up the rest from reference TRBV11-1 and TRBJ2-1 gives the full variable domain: EAEVAQSPRYKITEKSQAVAFWCDPISGHATLYWYRQILGQGPELLVQFQDESVVDDSQLPKDRFSAERLKGVDSTLKIQPAELGDSAMYLCASSLAGPSGSSYNEQFFGPGTRLTVL.

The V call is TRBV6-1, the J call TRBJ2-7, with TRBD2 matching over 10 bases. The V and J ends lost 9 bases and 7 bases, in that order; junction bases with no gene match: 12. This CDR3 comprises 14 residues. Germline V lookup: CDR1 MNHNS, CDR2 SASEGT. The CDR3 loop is CASVRAGGPDEQYF. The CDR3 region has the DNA TGTGCCAGTGTGAGAGCGGGAGGGCCAGATGAGCAGTACTTC.

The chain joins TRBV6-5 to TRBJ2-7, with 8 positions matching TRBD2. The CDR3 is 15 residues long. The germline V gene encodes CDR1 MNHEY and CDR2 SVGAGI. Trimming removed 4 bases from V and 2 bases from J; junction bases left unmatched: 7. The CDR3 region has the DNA TGTGCCAGCAGTTCAACTAGCGGAACTACCTACGAGCAGTACTTC. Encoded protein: CASSSTSGTTYEQYF.

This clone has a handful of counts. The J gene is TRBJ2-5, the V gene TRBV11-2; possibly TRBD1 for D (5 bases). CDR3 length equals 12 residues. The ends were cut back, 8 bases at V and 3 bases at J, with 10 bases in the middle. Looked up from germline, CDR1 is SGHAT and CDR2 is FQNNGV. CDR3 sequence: CASGVREETQYF. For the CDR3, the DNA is TGTGCCAGCGGGGTCAGGGAAGAGACCCAGTACTTC.

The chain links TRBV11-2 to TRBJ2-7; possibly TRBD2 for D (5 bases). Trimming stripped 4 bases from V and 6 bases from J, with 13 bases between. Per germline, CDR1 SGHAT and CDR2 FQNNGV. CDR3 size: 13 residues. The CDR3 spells CASSSLDTSEQYF. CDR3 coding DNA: TGTGCCAGCAGCTCACTAGATACTTCCGAGCAGTACTTC.

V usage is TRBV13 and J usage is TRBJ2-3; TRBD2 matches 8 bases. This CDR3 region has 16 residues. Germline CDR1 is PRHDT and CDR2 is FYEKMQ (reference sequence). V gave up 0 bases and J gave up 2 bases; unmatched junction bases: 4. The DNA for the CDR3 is TGTGCCAGCAGCTTAGGATCTAGCGGGTTCACAGATACGCAGTATTTT. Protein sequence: CASSLGSSGFTDTQYF. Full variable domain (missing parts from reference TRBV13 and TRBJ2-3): AAGVIQSPRHLIKEKRETATLKCYPIPRHDTVYWYQQGPGQDPQFLISFYEKMQSDKGSIPDRFSAQQFSDYHSELNMSSLELGDSALYFCASSLGSSGFTDTQYFGPGTRLTVL.